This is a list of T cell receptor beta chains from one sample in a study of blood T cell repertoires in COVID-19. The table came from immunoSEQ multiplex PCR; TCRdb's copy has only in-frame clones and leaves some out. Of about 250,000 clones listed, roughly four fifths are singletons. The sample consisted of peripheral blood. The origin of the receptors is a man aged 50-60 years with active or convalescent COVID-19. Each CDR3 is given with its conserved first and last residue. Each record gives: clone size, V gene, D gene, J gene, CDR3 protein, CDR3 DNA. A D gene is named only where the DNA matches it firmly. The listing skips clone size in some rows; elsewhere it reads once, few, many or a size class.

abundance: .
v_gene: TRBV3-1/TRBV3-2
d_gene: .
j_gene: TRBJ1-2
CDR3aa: CASSQDGNGLYGYTF
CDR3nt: TGTGCCAGCAGCCAAGATGGGAACGGACTCTATGGCTACACCTTC

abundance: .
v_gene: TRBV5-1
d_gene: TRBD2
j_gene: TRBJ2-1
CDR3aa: CASSSSGGPLRTYEQFF
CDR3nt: TGCGCCAGCAGCTCTAGCGGGGGGCCTCTCCGAACCTATGAGCAGTTCTTC

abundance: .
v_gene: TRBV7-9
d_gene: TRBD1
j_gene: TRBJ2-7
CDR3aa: CASSPGQDPYEQYF
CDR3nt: TGTGCCAGCAGCCCCGGACAGGACCCTTACGAGCAGTACTTC

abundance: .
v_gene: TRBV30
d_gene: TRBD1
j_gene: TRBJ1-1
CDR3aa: CAWNRDRVNTEAFF
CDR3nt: TGTGCCTGGAACAGGGACAGAGTGAACACTGAAGCTTTCTTT

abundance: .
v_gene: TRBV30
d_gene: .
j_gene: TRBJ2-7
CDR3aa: CAWSGGESYEQYF
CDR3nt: TGTGCCTGGAGTGGGGGGGAGTCCTACGAGCAGTACTTC

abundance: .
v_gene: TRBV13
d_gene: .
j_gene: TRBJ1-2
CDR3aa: CASSIGGGGYTF
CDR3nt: TGTGCCAGCAGCATCGGGGGAGGCGGCTACACCTTC

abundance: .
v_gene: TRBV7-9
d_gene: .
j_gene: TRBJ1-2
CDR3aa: CASSSDSYGYTF
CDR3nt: TGTGCCAGCAGCTCGGACAGCTATGGCTACACCTTC

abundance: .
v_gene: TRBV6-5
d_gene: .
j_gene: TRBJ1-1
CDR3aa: CASSYSGANTEAFF
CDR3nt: TGTGCCAGCAGTTACTCTGGGGCGAACACTGAAGCTTTCTTT

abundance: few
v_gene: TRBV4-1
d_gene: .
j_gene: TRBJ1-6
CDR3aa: CASSQDPGGGSPLHF
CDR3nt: TGCGCCAGCAGCCAAGATCCCGGGGGAGGTTCACCCCTCCACTTT

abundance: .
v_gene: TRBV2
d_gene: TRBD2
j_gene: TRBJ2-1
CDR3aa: CASTEGVLAGYNEQFF
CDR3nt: TGTGCCAGCACCGAAGGGGTACTAGCGGGGTACAATGAGCAGTTCTTC

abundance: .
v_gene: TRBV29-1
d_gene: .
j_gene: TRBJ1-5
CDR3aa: CSAGEGNQPQHF
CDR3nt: TGCAGCGCCGGTGAGGGCAATCAGCCCCAGCATTTT

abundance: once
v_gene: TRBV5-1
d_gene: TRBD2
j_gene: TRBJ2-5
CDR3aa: CASSLGLAGAQETQYF
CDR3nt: TGCGCCAGCAGCTTGGGACTAGCGGGGGCACAAGAGACCCAGTACTTC

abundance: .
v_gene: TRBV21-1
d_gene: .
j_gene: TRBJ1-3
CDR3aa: CASRGGGNTIYF
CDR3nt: TGTGCCAGCAGGGGGGGTGGAAACACCATATATTTT

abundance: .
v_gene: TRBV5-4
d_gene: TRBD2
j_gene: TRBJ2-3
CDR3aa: CASSRGGDPLLDTQYF
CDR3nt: TGTGCCAGCAGCCGGGGGGGGGACCCATTACTAGATACGCAGTATTTT

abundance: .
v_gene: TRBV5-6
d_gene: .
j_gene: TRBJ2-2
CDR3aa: CASSPGFTGELFF
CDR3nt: TGTGCCAGCAGCCCGGGATTCACCGGGGAGCTGTTTTTT

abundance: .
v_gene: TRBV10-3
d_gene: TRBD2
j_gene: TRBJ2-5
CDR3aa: CAISESVPSGGPNEETQYF
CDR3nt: TGTGCCATCAGTGAGTCTGTACCTAGCGGGGGGCCGAACGAAGAGACCCAGTACTTC

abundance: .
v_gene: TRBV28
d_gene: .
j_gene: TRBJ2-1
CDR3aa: CASSDQRSSYNEQFF
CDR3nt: TGTGCCAGCAGTGACCAGCGGAGCTCCTACAATGAGCAGTTCTTC

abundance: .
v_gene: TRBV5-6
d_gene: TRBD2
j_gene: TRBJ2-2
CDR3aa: CASSRPVGGGARDTGELFF
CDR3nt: TGTGCCAGCAGCCGGCCGGTCGGGGGGGGCGCCCGAGACACCGGGGAGCTGTTTTTT

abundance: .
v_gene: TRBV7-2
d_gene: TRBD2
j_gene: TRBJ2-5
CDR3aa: CASSLASGGVETQYF
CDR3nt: TGTGCCAGCAGCCTAGCCAGCGGGGGGGTAGAGACCCAGTACTTC

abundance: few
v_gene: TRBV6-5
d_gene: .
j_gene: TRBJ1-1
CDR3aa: CASHVGSTEAFF
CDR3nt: TGTGCCAGCCACGTCGGGAGCACTGAAGCTTTCTTT

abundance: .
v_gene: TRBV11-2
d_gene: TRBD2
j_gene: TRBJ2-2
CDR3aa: CASTQKSGGITGELFF
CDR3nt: TGTGCCAGCACCCAAAAGAGCGGGGGAATCACCGGGGAGCTGTTTTTT

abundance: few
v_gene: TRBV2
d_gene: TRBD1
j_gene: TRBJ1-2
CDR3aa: CASSGGQLLGYTF
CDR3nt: TGTGCCAGCAGCGGGGGACAGCTGCTCGGCTACACCTTC

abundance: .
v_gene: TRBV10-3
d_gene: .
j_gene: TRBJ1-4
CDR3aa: CATRGGPNEKLFF
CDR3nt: TGTGCCACCCGGGGGGGGCCCAATGAAAAACTGTTTTTT

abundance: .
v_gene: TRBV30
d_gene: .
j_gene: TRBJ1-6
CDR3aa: CAQRPDSSYNSPLHF
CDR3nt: TGTGCTCAGAGGCCCGACAGCTCCTATAATTCACCCCTCCACTTT

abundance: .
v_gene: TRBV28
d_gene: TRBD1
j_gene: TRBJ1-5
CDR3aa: CASSSPGQGIHQPQHF
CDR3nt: TGTGCCAGCAGTTCTCCGGGACAGGGGATTCATCAGCCCCAGCATTTT

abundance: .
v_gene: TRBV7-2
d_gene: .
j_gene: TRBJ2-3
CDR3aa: CASSFDRMTDTQYF
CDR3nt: TGTGCCAGCAGCTTCGACAGGATGACAGATACGCAGTATTTT

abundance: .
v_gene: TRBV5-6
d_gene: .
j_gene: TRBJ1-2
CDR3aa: CASSLRGTNYGYTF
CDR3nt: TGTGCCAGCAGCTTGAGGGGCACTAACTATGGCTACACCTTC

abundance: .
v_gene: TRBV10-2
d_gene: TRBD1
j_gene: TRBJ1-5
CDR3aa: CASGSGGNNQPQHF
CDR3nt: TGCGCCAGCGGTTCAGGGGGGAACAATCAGCCCCAGCATTTT

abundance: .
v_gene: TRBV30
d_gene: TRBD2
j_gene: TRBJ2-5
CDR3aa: CATGVSGGQETQYF
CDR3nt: TGTGCCACCGGGGTTAGCGGGGGCCAAGAGACCCAGTACTTC

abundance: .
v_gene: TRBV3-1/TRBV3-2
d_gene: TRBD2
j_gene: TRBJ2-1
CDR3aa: CASSQGASGGYNEQFF
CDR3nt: TGTGCCAGCAGCCAAGGTGCTAGCGGGGGTTACAATGAGCAGTTCTTC

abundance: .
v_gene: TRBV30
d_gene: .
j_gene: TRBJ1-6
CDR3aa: CAWSPGSLDGSPLHF
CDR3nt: TGTGCCTGGAGTCCGGGATCCCTAGATGGTTCACCCCTCCACTTT

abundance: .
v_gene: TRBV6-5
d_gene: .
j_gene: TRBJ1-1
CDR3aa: CASSYSAGQQAFF
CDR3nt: TGTGCCAGCAGTTACTCCGCCGGACAGCAAGCTTTCTTT

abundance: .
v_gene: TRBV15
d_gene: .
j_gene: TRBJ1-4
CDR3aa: CATSRGQGTTNEKLFF
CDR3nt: TGTGCCACCAGCAGAGGGCAGGGAACAACTAATGAAAAACTGTTTTTT

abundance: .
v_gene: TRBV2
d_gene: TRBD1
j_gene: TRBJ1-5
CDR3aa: CASTYDRARDQPQHF
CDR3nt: TGTGCCAGCACCTACGACAGGGCGAGGGATCAGCCCCAGCATTTT

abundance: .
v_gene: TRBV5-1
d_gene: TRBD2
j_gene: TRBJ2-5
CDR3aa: CASSLVAGGHETQYF
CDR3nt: TGCGCCAGCAGCTTGGTGGCGGGGGGGCACGAGACCCAGTACTTC

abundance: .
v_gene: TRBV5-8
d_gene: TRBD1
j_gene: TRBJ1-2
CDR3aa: CASSIRQGGGYGYTF
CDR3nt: TGTGCCAGCAGCATTCGACAGGGTGGAGGATATGGCTACACCTTC

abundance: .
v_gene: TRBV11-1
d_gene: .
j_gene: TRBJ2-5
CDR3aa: CASSRGGETQYF
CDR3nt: TGTGCCAGCAGCAGGGGGGGAGAGACCCAGTACTTC

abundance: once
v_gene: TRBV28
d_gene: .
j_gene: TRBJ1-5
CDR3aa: CASSSAGQNQPQHF
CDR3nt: TGTGCCAGCAGTTCCGCCGGACAGAATCAGCCCCAGCATTTT

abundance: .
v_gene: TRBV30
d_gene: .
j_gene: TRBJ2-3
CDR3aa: CAWSNLGIFSTDTQYF
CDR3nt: TGTGCCTGGAGCAACCTCGGGATTTTCTCCACAGATACGCAGTATTTT

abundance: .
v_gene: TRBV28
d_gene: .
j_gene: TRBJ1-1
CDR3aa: CASSLGPEAFF
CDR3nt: TGTGCCAGCAGTTTAGGCCCTGAAGCTTTCTTT

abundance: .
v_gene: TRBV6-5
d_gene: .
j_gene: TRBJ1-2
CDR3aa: CASREGSLGYTF
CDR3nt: TGTGCCAGCAGGGAGGGTTCCCTAGGCTACACCTTC

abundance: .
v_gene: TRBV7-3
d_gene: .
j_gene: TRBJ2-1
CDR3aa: CASSFGGYNEQFF
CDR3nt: TGTGCCAGCAGCTTCGGAGGATACAATGAGCAGTTCTTC

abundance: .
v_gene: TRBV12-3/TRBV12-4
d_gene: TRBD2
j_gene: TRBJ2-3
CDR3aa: CAIGLAGTDTQYF
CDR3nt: TGTGCCATAGGACTAGCGGGAACAGATACGCAGTATTTT

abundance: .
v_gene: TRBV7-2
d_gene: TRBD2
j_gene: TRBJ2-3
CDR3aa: CASSLEAGATLLRGQYF
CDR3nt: TGTGCCAGCAGCTTAGAAGCGGGAGCGACTCTCCTAAGGGGTCAGTATTTT

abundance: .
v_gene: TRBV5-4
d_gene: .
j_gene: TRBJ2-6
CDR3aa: CASSLEPRAGANVLTF
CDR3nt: TGTGCCAGCAGCTTGGAGCCCAGGGCTGGGGCCAACGTCCTGACTTTC

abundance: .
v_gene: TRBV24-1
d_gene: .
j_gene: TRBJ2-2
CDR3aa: CATSDPYSGQNTGELFF
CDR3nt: TGTGCCACCAGTGACCCCTATTCGGGACAAAACACCGGGGAGCTGTTTTTT

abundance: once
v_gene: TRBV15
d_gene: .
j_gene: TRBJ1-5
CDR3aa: CATSRSGGNQPQHF
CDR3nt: TGTGCCACCAGCAGATCGGGGGGGAATCAGCCCCAGCATTTT

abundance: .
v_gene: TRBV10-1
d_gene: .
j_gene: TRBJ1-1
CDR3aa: CASGLDRRTEAFF
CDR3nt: TGCGCCAGCGGACTTGACAGGCGCACTGAAGCTTTCTTT

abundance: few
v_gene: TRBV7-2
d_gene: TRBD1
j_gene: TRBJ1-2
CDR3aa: CASSPELTGAYGYTF
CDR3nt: TGTGCCAGCAGCCCCGAACTGACAGGGGCCTATGGCTACACCTTC

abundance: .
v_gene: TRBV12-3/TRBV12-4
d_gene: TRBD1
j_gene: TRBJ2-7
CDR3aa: CASRRTGTYEQYF
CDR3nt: TGTGCCAGCAGGAGGACAGGGACCTACGAGCAGTACTTC

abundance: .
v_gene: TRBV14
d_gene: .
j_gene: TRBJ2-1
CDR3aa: CASSQERRSPYNEQFF
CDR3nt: TGTGCCAGCAGCCAAGAACGCAGATCCCCGTACAATGAGCAGTTCTTC

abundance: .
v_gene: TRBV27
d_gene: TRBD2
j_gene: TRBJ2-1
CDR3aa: CASSLSGLAGGNEQFF
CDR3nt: TGTGCCAGCAGTTTATCAGGACTAGCGGGGGGCAATGAGCAGTTCTTC

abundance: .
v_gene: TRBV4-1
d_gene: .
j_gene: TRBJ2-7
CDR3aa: CASSQLRGSFYEQYF
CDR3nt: TGCGCCAGCAGCCAACTTCGGGGGAGTTTCTACGAGCAGTACTTC

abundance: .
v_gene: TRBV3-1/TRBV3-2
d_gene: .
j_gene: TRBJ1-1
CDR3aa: CASSQDYGQTNTEAFF
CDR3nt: TGTGCCAGCAGCCAAGACTATGGGCAGACGAACACTGAAGCTTTCTTT